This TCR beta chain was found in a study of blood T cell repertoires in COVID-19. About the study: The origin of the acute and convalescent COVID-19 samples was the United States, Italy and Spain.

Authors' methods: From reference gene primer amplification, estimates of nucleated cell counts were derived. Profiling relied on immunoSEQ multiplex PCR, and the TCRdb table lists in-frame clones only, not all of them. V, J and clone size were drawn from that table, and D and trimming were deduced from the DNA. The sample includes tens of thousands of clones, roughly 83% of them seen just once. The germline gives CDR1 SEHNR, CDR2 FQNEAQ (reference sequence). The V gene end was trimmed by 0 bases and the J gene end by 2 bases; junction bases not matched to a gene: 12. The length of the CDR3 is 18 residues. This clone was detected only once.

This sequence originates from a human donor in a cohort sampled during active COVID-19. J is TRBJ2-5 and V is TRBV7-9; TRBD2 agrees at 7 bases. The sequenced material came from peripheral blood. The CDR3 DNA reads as TGTGCCAGCAGCTTAGCTCGGGGCGGAAGCGGGGAGCAAGAGACCCAGTACTTC. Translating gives CASSLARGGSGEQETQYF.